This entry features one TCR beta chain sequence. The antigen is not known. Since a much larger clone is just one base distant, this may be a read error. Construction of TCR beta libraries relied on iRepertoire HTBI primers and on Arm-PCR targeting CDR3 regions. TCRdb fed the multiplex PCR reads into MiXCR, producing one record per CDR3 protein. Of more than 300,000 distinct CDR3 sequences listed, 20% to 25% are singletons. The data belong to a study of regulatory T cells in long-lasting Graves disease. Study at large: A definition of persistent Graves' disease required over 5 years of antithyroid drugs plus positive TSH receptor antibodies.

Time point in this sample: persistent/refractory GD, antithyroid drugs over 5 years with positive TRAb. Preparation of the TCR library used RNA extracted from PBMCs. Nine milliliters of peripheral blood went into EDTA tubes. V was cut by 5 bases and J by 2 bases, with 9 bases left in between. The CDR3 loop spans 13 amino acids. Germline CDR1 SGHAT, CDR2 FQNNGV. Study-level results: Newly diagnosed disease favored TRBV20-1 and TRBJ2-1 over persistent disease.

The clonotype comes from a woman in her 40s with Graves disease. The sample here was peripheral blood mononuclear cells (PBMCs), taken when the disease was refractory, from a patient treated with antithyroid drugs. The genes are TRBV11-2 and TRBJ2-5; D is unclear. CDR3 in amino acids: CASSKDSQETQYF. The CDR3 nucleotides are TGTGCCAGCAGCAAAGATTCTCAAGAGACCCAGTACTTC.